A single TCR beta chain is shown here with its context. The antigen it recognizes is unknown. Per-base qualities were not stored, and no clone one base away is much larger. From its cysteine to its phenylalanine, the CDR3 spans 13 amino acids. The sequence is cut down to CDR3 DNA, 39 bases in frame from base 1. V loses 1 base, J loses 2 bases, and the germline ends lie 7 bases apart. The germline V gene yields SQVTM for CDR1 and ANQGSEA for CDR2. This specimen comes from a study of radiotherapy plus CTLA-4 blockade in lung cancer (dated by TCRdb to about 2018). Broadly, across the study: Among the enrolled patients, approximately 18% had an objective response, and about 31% reached disease control.

Overall study outcomes, separate from this receptor: After treatment with radiotherapy and ipilimumab, TCR clones that came from tumors expanded in the peripheral blood. Early dynamic changes in blood T cell clones, together with increased serum interferon-beta after radiation, were reported as the strongest predictors of response.

The library was built by means of the immunoSEQ multiplex PCR assay. The table comes from immuneACCESS by way of TCRdb, which keeps in-frame sequences with V and J called. Part of the clones is missing from these tables; in studies checked, under half for an unresolved V gene and the rest for unknown reasons. The sample records around 86,000 clones, over 80% of which are singletons. Roughly 0.82% of the sample goes to the ten largest clones. The study tested focal radiation therapy combined with CTLA-4 blockade (ipilimumab) in patients with chemo-refractory metastatic non-small-cell lung cancer. The source material was peripheral blood, sampled from a patient treated with radiotherapy plus ipilimumab. The TCR was taken from a human donor with non-small cell lung cancer who had stable disease on radiotherapy plus ipilimumab. This chain is built from TRBV29-1 and TRBJ2-3, with the D segment identity uncertain. At the DNA level, the sequence is TGCAGCGTTGAAGCTGGGATCACAGATACGCAGTATTTT. It translates to CSVEAGITDTQYF.